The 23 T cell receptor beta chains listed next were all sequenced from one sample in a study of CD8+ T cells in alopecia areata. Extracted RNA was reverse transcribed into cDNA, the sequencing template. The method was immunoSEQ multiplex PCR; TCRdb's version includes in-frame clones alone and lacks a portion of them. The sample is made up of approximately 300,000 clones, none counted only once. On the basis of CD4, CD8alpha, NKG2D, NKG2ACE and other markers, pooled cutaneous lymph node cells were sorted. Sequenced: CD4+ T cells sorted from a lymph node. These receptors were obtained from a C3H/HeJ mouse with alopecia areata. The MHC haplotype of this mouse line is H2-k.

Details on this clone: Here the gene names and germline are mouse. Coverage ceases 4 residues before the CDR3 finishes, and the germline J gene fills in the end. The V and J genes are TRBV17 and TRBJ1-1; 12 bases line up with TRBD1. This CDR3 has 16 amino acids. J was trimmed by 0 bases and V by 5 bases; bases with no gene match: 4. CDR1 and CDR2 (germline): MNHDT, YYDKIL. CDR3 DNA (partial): TGTGCTAGCAGTTGGGACAGGGGGCTTGCAAACACA. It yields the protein CASSWDRGLANT. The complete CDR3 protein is CASSWDRGLANTEVFF.

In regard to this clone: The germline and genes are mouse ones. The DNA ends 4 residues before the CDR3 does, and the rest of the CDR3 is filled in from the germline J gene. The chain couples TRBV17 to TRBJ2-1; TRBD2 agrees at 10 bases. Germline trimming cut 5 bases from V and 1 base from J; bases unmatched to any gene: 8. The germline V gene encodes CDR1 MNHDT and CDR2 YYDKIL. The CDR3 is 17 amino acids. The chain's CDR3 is CASSLLGLGANYAEQFF. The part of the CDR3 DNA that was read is TGTGCTAGCAGTCTCCTAGGACTGGGGGCGAACTATGCT.

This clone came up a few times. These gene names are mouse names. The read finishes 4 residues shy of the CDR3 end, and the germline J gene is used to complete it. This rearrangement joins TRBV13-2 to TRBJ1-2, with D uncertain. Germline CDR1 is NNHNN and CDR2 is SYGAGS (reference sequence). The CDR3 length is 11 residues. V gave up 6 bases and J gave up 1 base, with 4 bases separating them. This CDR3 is CASAKNSDYTF. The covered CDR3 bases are TGTGCCAGCGCCAAAAACTCC.

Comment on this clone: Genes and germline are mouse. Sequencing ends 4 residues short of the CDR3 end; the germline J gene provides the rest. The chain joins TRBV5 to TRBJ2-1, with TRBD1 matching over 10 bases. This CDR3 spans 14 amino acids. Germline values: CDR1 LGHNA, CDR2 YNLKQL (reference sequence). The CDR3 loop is CASSLRDRGAEQFF. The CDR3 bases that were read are TGTGCCAGCAGCCTCCGGGACAGGGGCGCT.

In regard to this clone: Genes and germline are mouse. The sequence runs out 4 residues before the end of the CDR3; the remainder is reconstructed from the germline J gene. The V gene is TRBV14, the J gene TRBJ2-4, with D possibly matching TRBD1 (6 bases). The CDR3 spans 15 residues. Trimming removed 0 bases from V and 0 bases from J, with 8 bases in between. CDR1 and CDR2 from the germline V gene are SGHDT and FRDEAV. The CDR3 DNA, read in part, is TGTGCCAGCAGTTTCTACGGGACAAGTCAAAAC. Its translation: CASSFYGTSQN. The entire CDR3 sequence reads CASSFYGTSQNTLYF. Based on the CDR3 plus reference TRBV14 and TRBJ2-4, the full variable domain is EAGVTQSPRYAVLQEGQAVSFWCDPISGHDTLYWYQQPRDQGPQLLVYFRDEAVIDNSQLPSDRFSAVRPKGTNSTLKIQSAKQGDTATYLCASSFYGTSQNTLYFGAGTRLSVL.

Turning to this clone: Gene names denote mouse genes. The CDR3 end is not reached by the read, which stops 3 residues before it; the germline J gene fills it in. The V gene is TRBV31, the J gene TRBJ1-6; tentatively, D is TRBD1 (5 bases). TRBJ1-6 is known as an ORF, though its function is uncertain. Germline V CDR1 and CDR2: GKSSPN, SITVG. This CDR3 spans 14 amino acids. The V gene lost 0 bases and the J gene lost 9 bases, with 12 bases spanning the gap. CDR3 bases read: TGTGCCTGGAGTCTAGTCGGGAGGGGTTCGCCC. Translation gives CAWSLVGRGSP. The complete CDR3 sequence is CAWSLVGRGSPLYF.

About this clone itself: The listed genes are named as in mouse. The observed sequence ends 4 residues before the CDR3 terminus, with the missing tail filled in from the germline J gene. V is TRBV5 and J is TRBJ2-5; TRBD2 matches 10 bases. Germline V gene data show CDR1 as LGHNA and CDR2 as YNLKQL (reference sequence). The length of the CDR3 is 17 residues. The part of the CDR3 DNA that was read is TGTGCCAGCAGCCAAGATCTTCTGGGGGGGCGAAGGGAC. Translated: CASSQDLLGGRRD. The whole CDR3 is CASSQDLLGGRRDTQYF.

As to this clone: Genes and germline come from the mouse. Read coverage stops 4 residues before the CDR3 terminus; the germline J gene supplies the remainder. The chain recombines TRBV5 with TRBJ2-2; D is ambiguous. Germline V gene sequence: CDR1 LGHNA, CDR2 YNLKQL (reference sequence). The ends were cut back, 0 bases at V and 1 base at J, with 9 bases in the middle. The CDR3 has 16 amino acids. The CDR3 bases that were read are TGTGCCAGCAGCCAAGACAGCAAAAAAAACACCGGG. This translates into CASSQDSKKNTG. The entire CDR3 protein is CASSQDSKKNTGQLYF.

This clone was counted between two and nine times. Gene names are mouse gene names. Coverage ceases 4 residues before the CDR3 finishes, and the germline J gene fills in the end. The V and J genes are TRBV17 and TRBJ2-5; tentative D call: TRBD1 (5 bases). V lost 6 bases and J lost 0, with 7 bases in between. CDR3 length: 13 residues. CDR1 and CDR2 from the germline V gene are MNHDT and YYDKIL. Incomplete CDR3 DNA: TGTGCTAGCAGGGACATTAACCAAGAC. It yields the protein CASRDINQD. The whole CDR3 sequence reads CASRDINQDTQYF.

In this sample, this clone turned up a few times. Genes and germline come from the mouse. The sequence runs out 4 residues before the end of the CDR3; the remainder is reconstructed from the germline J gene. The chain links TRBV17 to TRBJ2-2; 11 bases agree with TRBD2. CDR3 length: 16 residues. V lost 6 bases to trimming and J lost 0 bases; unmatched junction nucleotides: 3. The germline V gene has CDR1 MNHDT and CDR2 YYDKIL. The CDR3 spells CASRRTGGSNTGQLYF. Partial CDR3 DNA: TGTGCTAGCAGAAGGACTGGGGGGTCAAACACCGGG.

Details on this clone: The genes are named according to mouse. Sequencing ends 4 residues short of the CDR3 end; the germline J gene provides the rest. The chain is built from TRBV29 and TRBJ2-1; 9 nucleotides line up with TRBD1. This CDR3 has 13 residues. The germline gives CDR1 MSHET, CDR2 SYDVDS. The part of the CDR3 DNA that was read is TGTGCTAGCAGTCGGACAGGGGAGGCT. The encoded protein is CASSRTGEA. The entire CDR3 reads CASSRTGEAEQFF.

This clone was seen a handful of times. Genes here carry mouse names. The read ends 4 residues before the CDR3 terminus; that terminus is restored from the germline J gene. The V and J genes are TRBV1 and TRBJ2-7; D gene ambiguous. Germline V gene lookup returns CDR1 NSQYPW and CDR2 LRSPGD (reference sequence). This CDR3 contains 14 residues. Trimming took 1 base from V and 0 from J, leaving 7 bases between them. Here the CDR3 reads CTCSAASGSYEQYF. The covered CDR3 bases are TGCACCTGCAGTGCAGCATCAGGCTCCTAT.

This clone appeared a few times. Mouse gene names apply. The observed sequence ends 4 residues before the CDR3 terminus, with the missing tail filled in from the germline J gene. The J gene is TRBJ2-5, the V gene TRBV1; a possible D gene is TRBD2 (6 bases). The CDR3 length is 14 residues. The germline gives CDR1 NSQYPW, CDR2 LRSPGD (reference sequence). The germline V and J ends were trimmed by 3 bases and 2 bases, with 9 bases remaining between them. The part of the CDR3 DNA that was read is TGCACCTGCAGTGCTCCTGGGGCCCAAGAC. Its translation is CTCSAPGAQD. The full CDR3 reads CTCSAPGAQDTQYF.

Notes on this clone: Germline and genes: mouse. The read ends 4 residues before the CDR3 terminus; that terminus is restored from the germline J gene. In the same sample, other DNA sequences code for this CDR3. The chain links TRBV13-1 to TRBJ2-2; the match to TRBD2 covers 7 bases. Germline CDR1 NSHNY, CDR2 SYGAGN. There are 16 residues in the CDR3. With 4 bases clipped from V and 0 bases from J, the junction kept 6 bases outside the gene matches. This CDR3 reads CASSPAGGANTGQLYF. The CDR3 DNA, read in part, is TGTGCCAGCAGTCCGGCTGGGGGTGCAAACACCGGG.

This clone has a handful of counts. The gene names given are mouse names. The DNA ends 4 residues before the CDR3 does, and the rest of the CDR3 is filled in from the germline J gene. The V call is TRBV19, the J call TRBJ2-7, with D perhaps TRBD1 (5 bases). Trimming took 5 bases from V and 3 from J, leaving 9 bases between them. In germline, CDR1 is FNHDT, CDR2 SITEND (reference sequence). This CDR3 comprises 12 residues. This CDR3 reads CASRTDNYEQYF. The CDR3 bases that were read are TGTGCCAGCAGGACGGACAACTAT. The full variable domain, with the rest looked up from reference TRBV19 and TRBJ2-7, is GGIITQTPKFLIGQEGQKLTLKCQQNFNHDTMYWYRQDSGKGLRLIYYSITENDLQKGDLSEGYDASREKKSSFSLTVTSAQKNEMAVFLCASRTDNYEQYFGPGTRLTVL.

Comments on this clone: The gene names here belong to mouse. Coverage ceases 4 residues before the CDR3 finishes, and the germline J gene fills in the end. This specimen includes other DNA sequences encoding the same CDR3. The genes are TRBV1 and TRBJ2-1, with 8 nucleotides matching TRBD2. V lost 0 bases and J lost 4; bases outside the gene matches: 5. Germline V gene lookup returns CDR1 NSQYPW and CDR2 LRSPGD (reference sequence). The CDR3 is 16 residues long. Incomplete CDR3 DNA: TGCACCTGCAGTGCAGATAGGGCTGGGGGGTATGCT. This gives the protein CTCSADRAGGYA. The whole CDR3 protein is CTCSADRAGGYAEQFF.

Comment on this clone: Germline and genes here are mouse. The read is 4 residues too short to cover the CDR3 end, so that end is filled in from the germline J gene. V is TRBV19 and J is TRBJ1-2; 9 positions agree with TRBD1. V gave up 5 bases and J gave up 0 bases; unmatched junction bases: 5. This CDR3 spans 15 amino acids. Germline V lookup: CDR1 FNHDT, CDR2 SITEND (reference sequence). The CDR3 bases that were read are TGTGCCAGCAGCCTAAGACAGGGGGCAAACTCC. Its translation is CASSLRQGANS. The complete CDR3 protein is CASSLRQGANSDYTF.

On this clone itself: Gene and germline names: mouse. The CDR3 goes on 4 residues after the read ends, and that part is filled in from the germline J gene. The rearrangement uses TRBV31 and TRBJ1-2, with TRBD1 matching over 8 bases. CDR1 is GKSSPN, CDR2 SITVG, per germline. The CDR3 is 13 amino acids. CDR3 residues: CAWSRDRRSDYTF. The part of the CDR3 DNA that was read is TGTGCCTGGAGTCGGGACAGGAGGTCC.

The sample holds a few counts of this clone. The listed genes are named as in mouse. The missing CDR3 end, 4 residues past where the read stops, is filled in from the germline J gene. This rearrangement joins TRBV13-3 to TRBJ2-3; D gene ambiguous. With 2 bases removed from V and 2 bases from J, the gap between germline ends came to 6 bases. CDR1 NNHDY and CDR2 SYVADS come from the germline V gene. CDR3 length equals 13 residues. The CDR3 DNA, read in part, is TGTGCCAGCAGTGACAGAAATGCAGAA. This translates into CASSDRNAE. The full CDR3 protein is CASSDRNAETLYF.

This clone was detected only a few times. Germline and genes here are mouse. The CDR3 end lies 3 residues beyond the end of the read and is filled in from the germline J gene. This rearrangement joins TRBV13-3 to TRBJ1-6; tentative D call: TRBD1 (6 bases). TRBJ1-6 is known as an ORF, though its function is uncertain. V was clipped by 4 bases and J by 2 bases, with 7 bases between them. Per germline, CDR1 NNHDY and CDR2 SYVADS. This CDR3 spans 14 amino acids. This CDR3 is CASSTGTYNSPLYF. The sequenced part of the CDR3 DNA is TGTGCCAGCAGTACAGGGACCTATAATTCGCCC.

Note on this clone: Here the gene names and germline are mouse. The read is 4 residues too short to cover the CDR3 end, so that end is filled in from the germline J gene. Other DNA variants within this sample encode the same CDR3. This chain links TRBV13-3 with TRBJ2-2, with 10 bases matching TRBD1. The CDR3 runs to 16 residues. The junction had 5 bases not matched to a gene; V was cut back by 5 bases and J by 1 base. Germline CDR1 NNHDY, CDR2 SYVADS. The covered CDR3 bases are TGTGCCAGCAGCCTCGACAGGGGGCGAAACACCGGG. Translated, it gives CASSLDRGRNTG. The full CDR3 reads CASSLDRGRNTGQLYF.

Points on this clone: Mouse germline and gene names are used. The CDR3 sequence: CASITLGLGDYEQYF. The covered CDR3 bases are TGTGCCAGCATCACCCTCGGACTGGGGGACTAT. The J gene is TRBJ2-7, the V gene TRBV19, with TRBD2 matching 10 bases. The CDR3 is cut off 4 residues early in the read; its end comes from the germline J gene. V shed 6 bases and J 3 bases; nucleotides not matched to a gene: 9. Germline V gene sequence: CDR1 FNHDT, CDR2 SITEND (reference sequence). The CDR3 totals 15 residues.

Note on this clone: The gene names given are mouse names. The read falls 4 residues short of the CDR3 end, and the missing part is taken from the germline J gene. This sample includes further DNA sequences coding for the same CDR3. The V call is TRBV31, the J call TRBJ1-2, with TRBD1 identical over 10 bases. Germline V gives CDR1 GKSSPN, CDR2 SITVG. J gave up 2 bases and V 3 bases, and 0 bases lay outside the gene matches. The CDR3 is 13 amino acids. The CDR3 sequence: CAWRDRGNSDYTF. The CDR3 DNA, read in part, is TGTGCCTGGAGGGACAGGGGGAACTCC.